This T cell receptor beta chain was profiled in a study of control samples from healthy donors and cancer patients. This clone was observed a handful of times. The CDR3 has 18 amino acids. With V trimmed by 0 bases and J by 10 bases, 14 bases remained unmatched. Germline CDR1 reads ENHRY; CDR2 reads SYGVKD. Profiling relied on immunoSEQ multiplex PCR, and the TCRdb table lists in-frame clones only, not all of them. This table has about 80,000 clones, around 80% appearing once. The TCR was taken from a man aged 55 to 69 with head and neck cancer. Input material: PBMCs. The rearrangement uses TRBV10-3 and TRBJ1-6; 8 nucleotides align to TRBD1. CDR3 in DNA: TGTGCCATCAGTGAGTCCGGAGGGACAGGCGTAGTTCGGTCACCCCTCCACTTT. Amino acid sequence: CAISESGGTGVVRSPLHF.